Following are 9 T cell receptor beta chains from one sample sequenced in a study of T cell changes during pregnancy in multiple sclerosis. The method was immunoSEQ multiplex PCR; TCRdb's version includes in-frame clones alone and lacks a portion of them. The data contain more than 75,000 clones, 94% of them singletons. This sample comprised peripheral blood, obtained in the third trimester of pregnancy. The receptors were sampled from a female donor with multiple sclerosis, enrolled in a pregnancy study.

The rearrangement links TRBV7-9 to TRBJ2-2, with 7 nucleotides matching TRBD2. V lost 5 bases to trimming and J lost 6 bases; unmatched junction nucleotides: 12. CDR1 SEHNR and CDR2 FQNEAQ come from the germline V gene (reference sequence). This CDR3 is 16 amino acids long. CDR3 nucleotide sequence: TGTGCCAGCAGCCGGGCGGCGGGGGAGGACGCCGGGGAGCTGTTTTTT. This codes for CASSRAAGEDAGELFF.

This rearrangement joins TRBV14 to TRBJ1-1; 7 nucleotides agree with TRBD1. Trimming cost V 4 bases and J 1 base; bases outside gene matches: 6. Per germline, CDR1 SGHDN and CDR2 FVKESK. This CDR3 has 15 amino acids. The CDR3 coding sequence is TGTGCCAGCAGCCTCTGGACAGGCGCGAACACTGAAGCTTTCTTT. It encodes CASSLWTGANTEAFF.

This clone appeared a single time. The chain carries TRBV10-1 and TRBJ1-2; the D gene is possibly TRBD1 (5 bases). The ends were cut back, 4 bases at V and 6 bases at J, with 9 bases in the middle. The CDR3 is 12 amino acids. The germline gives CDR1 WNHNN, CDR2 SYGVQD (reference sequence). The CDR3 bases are TGCGCCAGCAGTGCCGGGGGGGATGGCTACACCTTC. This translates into CASSAGGDGYTF.

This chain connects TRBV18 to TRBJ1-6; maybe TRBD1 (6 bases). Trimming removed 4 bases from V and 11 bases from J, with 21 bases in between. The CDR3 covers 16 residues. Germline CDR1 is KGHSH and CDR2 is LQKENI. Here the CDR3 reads CASSQQGWDLWTPLHF. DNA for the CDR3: TGTGCCAGCTCACAACAGGGATGGGACCTCTGGACACCCCTCCACTTT.

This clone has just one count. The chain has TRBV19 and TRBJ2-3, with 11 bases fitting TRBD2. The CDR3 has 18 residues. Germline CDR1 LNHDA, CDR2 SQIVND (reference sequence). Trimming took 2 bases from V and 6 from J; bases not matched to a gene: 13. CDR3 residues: CASSIRALAGGLSDTQYF. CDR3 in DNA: TGTGCCAGTAGTATAAGGGCTTTAGCGGGGGGGCTCTCTGATACGCAGTATTTT. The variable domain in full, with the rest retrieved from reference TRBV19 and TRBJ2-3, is DGGITQSPKYLFRKEGQNVTLSCEQNLNHDAMYWYRQDPGQGLRLIYYSQIVNDFQKGDIAEGYSVSREKKESFPLTVTSAQKNPTAFYLCASSIRALAGGLSDTQYFGPGTRLTVL.

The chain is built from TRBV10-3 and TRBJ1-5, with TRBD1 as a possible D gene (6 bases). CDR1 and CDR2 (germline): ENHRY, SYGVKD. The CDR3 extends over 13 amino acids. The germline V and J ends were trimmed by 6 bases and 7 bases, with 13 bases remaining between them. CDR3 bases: TGTGCCATCAGGGCAGGGGAGAACCAGCCCCAGCATTTT. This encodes CAIRAGENQPQHF.

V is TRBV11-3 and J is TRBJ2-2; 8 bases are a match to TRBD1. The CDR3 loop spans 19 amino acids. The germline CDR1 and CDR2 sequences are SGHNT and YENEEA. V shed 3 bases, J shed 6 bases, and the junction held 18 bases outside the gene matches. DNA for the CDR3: TGTGCCAGCAGCTTGATGACAGGGGCCGACGGCGTGGTCTCCGGGGAGCTGTTTTTT. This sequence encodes CASSLMTGADGVVSGELFF.

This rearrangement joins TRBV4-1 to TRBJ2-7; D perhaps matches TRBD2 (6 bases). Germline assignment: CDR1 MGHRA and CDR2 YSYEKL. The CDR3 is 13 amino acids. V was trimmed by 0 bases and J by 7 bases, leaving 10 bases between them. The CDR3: CASSQDSGGEQYF. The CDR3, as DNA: TGCGCCAGCAGCCAAGATTCTGGGGGGGAGCAGTACTTC.

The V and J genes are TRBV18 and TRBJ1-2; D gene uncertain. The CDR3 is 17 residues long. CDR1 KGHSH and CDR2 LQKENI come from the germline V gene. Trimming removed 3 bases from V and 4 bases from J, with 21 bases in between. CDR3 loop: CASSPGLRGLGTYGYTF. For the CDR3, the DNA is TGTGCCAGCTCACCCGGGCTACGAGGGTTGGGTACCTATGGCTACACCTTC. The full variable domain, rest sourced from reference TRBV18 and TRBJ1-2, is NAGVMQNPRHLVRRRGQEARLRCSPMKGHSHVYWYRQLPEEGLKFMVYLQKENIIDESGMPKERFSAEFPKEGPSILRIQQVVRGDSAAYFCASSPGLRGLGTYGYTFGSGTRLTVV.